The 25 T cell receptor beta chains listed next were all sequenced from one sample in a study of neurological immune-mediated disorders. TCRdb fed the 5' RACE reads into MiXCR, producing one record per CDR3 protein. The table includes almost 85,000 distinct CDR3 sequences, 2.5% to 3% detected once. Sequenced input: PBMCs. These receptor sequences come from a woman aged 25-40 years with multiple sclerosis.

This clonotype has ten or more counts. The J gene is TRBJ2-7, the V gene TRBV20-1; D might be TRBD1 (6 bases). The CDR3 covers 14 residues. V was clipped by 1 base and J by 3 bases, with 13 bases between them. CDR1 and CDR2 (germline): DFQATT, SNEGSKA (reference sequence). The CDR3 DNA follows: TGCAGTGCTAGAGGGACAGACATCGACTACGAGCAGTACTTC. This gives the protein CSARGTDIDYEQYF.

This clonotype appeared many times. CDR3 sequence reads: CASGTATNTGELFF. The CDR3 region has the DNA TGTGCCAGCGGGACCGCCACGAACACCGGGGAGCTGTTTTTT. The rearrangement uses TRBV27 and TRBJ2-2; D tentatively fits TRBD1 or TRBD2 (5 bases each). Germline loops: CDR1 MNHEY, CDR2 SMNVEV (reference sequence). V was clipped by 8 bases and J by 0 bases, with 10 bases between them. CDR3 length: 14 amino acids.

The table lists this clonotype with many counts. This chain links TRBV20-1 with TRBJ1-1; D ambiguous. The germline V gene has CDR1 DFQATT and CDR2 SNEGSKA (reference sequence). Between the trimmed V and J ends, which lost 0 bases and 3 bases, there was a span of 8 bases. This CDR3 is 13 amino acids long. CDR3 sequence (DNA): TGCAGTGCTAGAGATGTGCAGTACACTGAAGCTTTCTTT. Amino acid sequence: CSARDVQYTEAFF.

In this sample, this clonotype turned up many times. This sequence joins TRBV20-1 and TRBJ2-5, with 11 bases identical to TRBD2. V dropped 2 bases and J dropped 3; count of bases not matched to a gene: 5. Germline CDR1 reads DFQATT; CDR2 reads SNEGSKA (reference sequence). The CDR3 extends over 15 amino acids. CDR3 coding DNA: TGCAGTGCTAGACAGGCGACTAGCGGGGAAGAGACCCAGTACTTC. Translating gives CSARQATSGEETQYF.

This clonotype was detected many times. This chain joins TRBV27 and TRBJ1-6, with TRBD1 matching over 7 bases. CDR1 MNHEY and CDR2 SMNVEV come from the germline V gene (reference sequence). V was clipped by 1 base and J by 9 bases; unmatched bases: 6. This CDR3 has 15 residues. In DNA form, the CDR3 reads TGTGCCAGCAGTTTATTTAAGGGGGCGAGTTCACCCCTCCACTTT. Translation gives CASSLFKGASSPLHF.

This clonotype was picked up many times. This sequence joins TRBV5-1 and TRBJ2-5; D not certain. Per the germline V gene, CDR1 is SGHRS and CDR2 is YFSETQ. Trimming removed 3 bases from V and 3 bases from J, with 15 bases in between. This CDR3 contains 15 residues. In DNA, the CDR3 is TGCGCCAGCAGCTCATTCGGCCTAAGGGAAGAGACCCAGTACTTC. Protein product: CASSSFGLREETQYF.

In this sample, this clonotype turned up many times. V and J are TRBV9 and TRBJ2-6; 9 positions match TRBD2. The V and J ends lost 0 bases and 0 bases, in that order; junction bases with no gene match: 13. The CDR3 contains 21 residues. The germline V gene has CDR1 SGDLS and CDR2 YYNGEE. The CDR3 region has the DNA TGTGCCAGCAGCGTAGGGTCAGGGCGACTAGCGGACAGCTCTGGGGCCAACGTCCTGACTTTC. Encoded protein: CASSVGSGRLADSSGANVLTF.

This clonotype was seen many times. The J gene is TRBJ1-2, the V gene TRBV28; D is undetermined. This CDR3 has 12 residues. Per the germline V gene, CDR1 is MDHEN and CDR2 is SYDVKM. V lost 4 bases and J lost 3, with 6 bases in between. The CDR3 DNA is TGTGCCAGCAGTTCGGGGTACTATGGCTACACCTTC. Translation gives CASSSGYYGYTF.

This clonotype was detected many times. The chain employs TRBV20-1 and TRBJ1-3; maybe TRBD1 (5 bases). CDR3 size: 13 residues. With 6 bases removed from V and 2 bases from J, the gap between germline ends came to 11 bases. The germline CDR1 and CDR2 sequences are DFQATT and SNEGSKA (reference sequence). The CDR3 reads CSAPGTAGNTIYF. Written as DNA, the CDR3 is TGCAGTGCCCCAGGGACCGCTGGAAACACCATATATTTT.

The sample holds many counts of this clonotype. The chain couples TRBV6-2 or TRBV6-3 to TRBJ2-5, with D possibly TRBD2 on 6 matching bases. The V gene lost 1 base and the J gene lost 4 bases, with 10 bases spanning the gap. CDR1 is MNHEY and CDR2 is SVGEGT in the germline V gene. This CDR3 is 14 amino acids long. CDR3 amino acids: CASSYLSGSETQYF. In DNA, the CDR3 is TGTGCCAGCAGTTACTTAAGCGGGTCAGAGACCCAGTACTTC.

This clonotype was seen many times. The chain is built from TRBV20-1 and TRBJ1-3; no reliable D call. CDR3 length equals 14 residues. The germline V gene has CDR1 DFQATT and CDR2 SNEGSKA (reference sequence). V lost 0 bases to trimming and J lost 4 bases, with 10 bases between them. CDR3 bases: TGCAGTGCTAGAGATCCGATGGGGGGAAACACCATATATTTT. Translation: CSARDPMGGNTIYF.

This clonotype was detected ten times or more. The V gene is TRBV29-1, the J gene TRBJ2-5; a weak D match, TRBD2 (7 bases). CDR3 length: 15 residues. Germline CDR1 and CDR2: SQVTM and ANQGSEA. Trimming shortened V by 4 bases and J by 4 bases, and 19 bases separated the two germline ends. DNA of the CDR3: TGCAGCGTTGGAAGGGGGGGACTGATAGGAGAGACCCAGTACTTC. It translates to CSVGRGGLIGETQYF.

In this sample, this clonotype turned up many times. This chain joins TRBV7-2 and TRBJ2-5; D unresolved. This CDR3 comprises 14 residues. V shed 6 bases and J shed 0 bases, with 11 bases lying between them. The germline gives CDR1 SGHTA, CDR2 FQGNSA. CDR3: CASSLVAYQETQYF. The CDR3 DNA is TGTGCCAGCAGTCTAGTCGCGTACCAAGAGACCCAGTACTTC.

This clonotype was observed many times. This chain uses TRBV20-1 with TRBJ2-7; TRBD2 matches 7 bases. With 3 bases clipped from V and 2 bases from J, the junction kept 13 bases outside the gene matches. This CDR3 is 16 amino acids long. Germline loops: CDR1 DFQATT, CDR2 SNEGSKA (reference sequence). CDR3 amino acids: CSARGTDAGETYEQYF. The CDR3 nucleotides read TGCAGTGCTAGGGGTACGGATGCGGGAGAAACCTACGAGCAGTACTTC.

This clonotype was counted at least ten times. CDR3 coding DNA: TGTGCCAGCAGCTCCGGGTCCTATAATGAAAAACTGTTTTTT. It translates to CASSSGSYNEKLFF. This chain connects TRBV7-9 to TRBJ1-4; D gene ambiguous. Between the trimmed V and J ends, which lost 4 bases and 4 bases, there was a span of 10 bases. In germline, CDR1 is SEHNR, CDR2 FQNEAQ (reference sequence). The CDR3 runs 14 residues.

This clonotype was picked up many times. The chain carries TRBV10-3 and TRBJ2-7; D remains unclear. The CDR3 loop spans 11 amino acids. The ends were cut back, 6 bases at V and 4 bases at J, with 7 bases in the middle. Germline-derived CDR1 and CDR2 are ENHRY and SYGVKD. The CDR3 protein is CAISEDYEQYF. As DNA, the CDR3 is TGTGCCATCAGCGAGGATTACGAGCAGTACTTC.

This clonotype was recorded at least ten times. The chain recombines TRBV3-1 with TRBJ2-5; 9 bases are shared with TRBD2. CDR1 and CDR2 (germline): LGHDT, YNNKEL (reference sequence). This CDR3 contains 16 residues. V shed 0 bases, J shed 4 bases, and the junction held 6 bases outside the gene matches. CDR3 DNA: TGTGCCAGCAGCCAAGAATTTCTACTAGCGGGAGAGACCCAGTACTTC. Translated: CASSQEFLLAGETQYF.

This clonotype was detected ten times or more. The chain employs TRBV2 and TRBJ1-5; TRBD1 is a possible D gene (5 bases). The V end was cut by 7 bases, the J end by 2 bases, with 12 bases between. The CDR3 is 14 amino acids. Germline CDR1 SNHLY, CDR2 FYNNEI. CDR3 DNA: TGTGCCAGCATGGGGCTCGCGGGCAATCAGCCCCAGCATTTT. Translated, it gives CASMGLAGNQPQHF.

This clonotype occurred a few times. This rearrangement joins TRBV4-3 to TRBJ1-2; D unresolved. Germline assignment: CDR1 LGHNA and CDR2 YSLEER. The CDR3 contains 12 residues. V shed 1 base and J shed 11 bases, with 11 bases lying between them. This chain's CDR3 is CASSQGTSRYTF. In DNA form, the CDR3 reads TGCGCCAGCAGCCAAGGTACCTCGAGGTACACCTTC.

In this sample, this clonotype turned up many times. The chain recombines TRBV6-5 with TRBJ1-1; D unresolved. Germline V gives CDR1 MNHEY, CDR2 SVGAGI. The CDR3 consists of 13 residues. Between the trimmed V and J ends, which lost 6 bases and 7 bases, there was a span of 15 bases. The CDR3 DNA follows: TGTGCCAGCAGCCCCGGCCAGGCGATTGAAGCTTTCTTT. This sequence encodes CASSPGQAIEAFF.

Regarding this clonotype: This may be a read error: a much more frequent sequence differs by one nucleotide. This CDR3 is missing its conserved last phenylalanine or tryptophan, likely due to a read error. The chain recombines TRBV6-5 with TRBJ1-2; D is unclear. This CDR3 is built from 13 residues. Trimming pared 6 bases from V and 3 bases from J, leaving 11 bases between. The germline CDR1 and CDR2 sequences are MNHEY and SVGAGI. Here the CDR3 DNA reads TGTGCCAGCAGGAACCCAACAGACTATGGCTACACCTGC. It translates to CASRNPTDYGYTC.

This clonotype came up many times. The rearrangement joins TRBV7-2 to TRBJ2-7; weak D call: TRBD2 (6 bases). Germline V lookup: CDR1 SGHTA, CDR2 FQGNSA. CDR3 size: 15 residues. Trimming took 5 bases from V and 0 from J, leaving 14 bases between them. The CDR3 loop is CASSPSGYSSYEQYF. For the CDR3, the DNA is TGTGCCAGCAGCCCAAGCGGGTACAGCTCCTACGAGCAGTACTTC.

The table lists this clonotype with many counts. The genes are TRBV4-3 and TRBJ2-7; D possibly corresponds to TRBD1 (5 bases). The CDR3 is made up of 15 amino acids. Germline-derived CDR1 and CDR2 are LGHNA and YSLEER. Trimming took off 0 bases at V and 7 bases at J, with 16 bases between the two ends. The CDR3 DNA sequence: TGCGCCAGCAGCCAAGATGTTTGGGGCCTCGGAGAGCAGTACTTC. This codes for CASSQDVWGLGEQYF.

This clonotype was seen repeatedly, ten times or more. This chain joins TRBV5-1 and TRBJ2-7; D may be TRBD1 (6 bases). Trimming removed 0 bases at V and 3 bases at J, with 10 bases between. This CDR3 is built from 14 residues. From germline, CDR1 is SGHRS and CDR2 YFSETQ. The CDR3 bases are TGCGCCAGCAGCTTGGGGACAGTAAACTACGAGCAGTACTTC. Protein: CASSLGTVNYEQYF.

This clonotype came up many times. This chain connects TRBV5-6 to TRBJ2-2; a possible D gene is TRBD2 (5 bases). Trimming removed 1 base from V and 4 bases from J, with 8 bases in between. Germline assignment: CDR1 SGHDT and CDR2 YYEEEE. CDR3 length equals 14 residues. For the CDR3, the DNA is TGTGCCAGCAGCTTGATTGGGAGCACCGGGGAGCTGTTTTTT. As protein: CASSLIGSTGELFF.